This TCR beta chain is from a study of beta chain features in type 1 diabetes. The wider study: Across the samples, some 99 million sorted cells were examined in total. Study-wide results and caveats: Shortening of TCRB CDR3s, moderate but significant, appeared in all four CD4+ subsets of Type 1 diabetes patients. A possible short-template PCR bias applies equally to patients and controls.

The CDR3 has 16 residues. J gave up 2 bases and V 0 bases, and 6 bases lay outside the gene matches. Looked up from germline, CDR1 is SGHDT and CDR2 is YYEEEE. This clone occurred a few times. Its antigen is unidentified. Sequencing targeted expressed TCRB transcripts, as all isolated RNA had been reverse transcribed. Profiling relied on immunoSEQ multiplex PCR, and the TCRdb table lists in-frame clones only, not all of them. The sample lists 310,000 or so clones; 8% were seen once. Without exception, sorted populations had purity beyond 95%. The material sequenced was central memory CD4+ T cells from blood. The chain joins TRBV5-6 to TRBJ2-3, with 7 bases fitting TRBD2. The TCR originated in a woman younger than 30 in good health. The CDR3 DNA reads as TGTGCCAGCAGCTTGGTGTGGGGGGGTACCACAGATACGCAGTATTTT. Its translation is CASSLVWGGTTDTQYF.